This TCR beta chain derives from a study of cytomegalovirus exposure and HLA in healthy donors. This clone has a single count. This CDR3 contains 13 residues. Per the germline V gene, CDR1 is GTSNPN and CDR2 is SVGIG (reference sequence). Trimming shortened V by 1 base and J by 8 bases, and 14 bases separated the two germline ends. This table comes from immunoSEQ multiplex PCR, and its TCRdb copy is limited to in-frame clones, with some not included. The repertoire holds some 120,000 clones, approximately 92% seen once, with about 1.1% in the top ten. The sequencing input was PBMCs. The receptor comes from a woman aged 18-29 years in good health and CMV-seronegative. This chain uses TRBV30 with TRBJ1-2; the D is unclear. Written as DNA, the CDR3 is TGTGCCTGGAGTGCCCTAGGAGTTGAAGGCTACACCTTC. It specifies CAWSALGVEGYTF.